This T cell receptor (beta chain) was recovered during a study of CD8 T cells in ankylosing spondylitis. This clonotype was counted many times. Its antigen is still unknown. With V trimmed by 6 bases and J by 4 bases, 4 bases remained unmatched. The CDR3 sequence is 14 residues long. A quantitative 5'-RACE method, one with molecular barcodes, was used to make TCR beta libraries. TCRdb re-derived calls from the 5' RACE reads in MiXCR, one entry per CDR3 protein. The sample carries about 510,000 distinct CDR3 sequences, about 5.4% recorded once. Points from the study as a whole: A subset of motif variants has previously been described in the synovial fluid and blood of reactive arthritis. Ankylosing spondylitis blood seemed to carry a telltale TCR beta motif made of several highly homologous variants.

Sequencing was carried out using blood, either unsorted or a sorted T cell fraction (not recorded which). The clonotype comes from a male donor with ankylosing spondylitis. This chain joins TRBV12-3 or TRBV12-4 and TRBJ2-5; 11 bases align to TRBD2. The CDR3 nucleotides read TGTGCCAGCAGGATGGGACTAGCGGCAGAGACCCAGTACTTC. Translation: CASRMGLAAETQYF.